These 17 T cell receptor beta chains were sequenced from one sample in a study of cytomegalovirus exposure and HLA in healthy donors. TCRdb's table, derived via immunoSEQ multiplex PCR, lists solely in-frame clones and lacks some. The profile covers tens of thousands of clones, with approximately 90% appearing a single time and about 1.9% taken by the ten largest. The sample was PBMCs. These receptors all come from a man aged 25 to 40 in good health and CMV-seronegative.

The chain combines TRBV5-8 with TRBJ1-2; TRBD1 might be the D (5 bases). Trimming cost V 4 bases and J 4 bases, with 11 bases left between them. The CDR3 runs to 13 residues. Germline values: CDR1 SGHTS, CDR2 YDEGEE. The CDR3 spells CASSGTGFYGYTF. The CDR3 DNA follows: TGTGCCAGCAGCGGTACAGGCTTCTATGGCTACACCTTC. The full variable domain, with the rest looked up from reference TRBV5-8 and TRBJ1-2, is EAGVTQSPTHLIKTRGQQATLRCSPISGHTSVYWYQQALGLGLQFLLWYDEGEERNRGNFPPRFSGRQFPNYSSELNVNALELEDSALYLCASSGTGFYGYTFGSGTRLTVV.

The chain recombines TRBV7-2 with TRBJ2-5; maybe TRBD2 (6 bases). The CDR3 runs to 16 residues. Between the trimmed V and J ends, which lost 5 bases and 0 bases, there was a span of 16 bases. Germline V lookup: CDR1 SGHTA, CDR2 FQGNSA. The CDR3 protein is CASSQTGLEYQETQYF. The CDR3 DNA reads TGTGCCAGCAGCCAGACGGGACTCGAGTACCAAGAGACCCAGTACTTC.

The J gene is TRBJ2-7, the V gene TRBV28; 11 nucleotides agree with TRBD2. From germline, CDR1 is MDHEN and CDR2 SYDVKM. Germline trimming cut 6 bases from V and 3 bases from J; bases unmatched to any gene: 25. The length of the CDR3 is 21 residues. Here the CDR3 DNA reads TGTGCCAGCAGACCTTCGGCCTGGACAGGTTCGGGACTAGCGGACTTCTACGAGCAGTACTTC. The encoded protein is CASRPSAWTGSGLADFYEQYF.

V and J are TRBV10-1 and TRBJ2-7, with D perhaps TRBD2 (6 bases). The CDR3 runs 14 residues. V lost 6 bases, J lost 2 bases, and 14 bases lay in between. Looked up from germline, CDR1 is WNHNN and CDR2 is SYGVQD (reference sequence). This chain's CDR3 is CASRRLGPPYEQYF. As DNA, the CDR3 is TGCGCCAGCAGGAGACTAGGACCGCCCTACGAGCAGTACTTC.

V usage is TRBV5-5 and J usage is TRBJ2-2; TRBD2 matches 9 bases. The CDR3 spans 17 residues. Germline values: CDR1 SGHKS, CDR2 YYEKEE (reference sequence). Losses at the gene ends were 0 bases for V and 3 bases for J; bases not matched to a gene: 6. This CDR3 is CASSLEPAGGDTGELFF. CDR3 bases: TGTGCCAGCAGCTTGGAACCAGCGGGAGGCGACACCGGGGAGCTGTTTTTT.

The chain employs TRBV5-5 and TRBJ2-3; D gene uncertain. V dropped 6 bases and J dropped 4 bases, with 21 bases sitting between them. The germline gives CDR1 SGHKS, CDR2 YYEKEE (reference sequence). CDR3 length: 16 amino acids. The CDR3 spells CASTLSSSSQPDTQYF. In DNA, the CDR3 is TGTGCCAGCACCCTTAGCTCCAGTAGTCAGCCAGATACGCAGTATTTT.

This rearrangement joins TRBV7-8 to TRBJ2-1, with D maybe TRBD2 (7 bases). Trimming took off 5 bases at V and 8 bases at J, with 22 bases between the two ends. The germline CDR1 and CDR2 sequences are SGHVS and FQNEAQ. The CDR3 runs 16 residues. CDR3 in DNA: TGTGCCAGCAGCCAAAAAACAGGGAGGGGCCGCTATGAGCAGTTCTTC. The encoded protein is CASSQKTGRGRYEQFF.

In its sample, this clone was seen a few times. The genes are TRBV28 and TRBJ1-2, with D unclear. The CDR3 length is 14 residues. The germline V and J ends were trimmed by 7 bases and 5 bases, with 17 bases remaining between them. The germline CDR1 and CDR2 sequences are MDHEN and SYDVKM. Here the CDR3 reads CASTTPPAVYGYTF. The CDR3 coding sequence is TGTGCCAGCACCACGCCCCCCGCAGTATATGGCTACACCTTC.

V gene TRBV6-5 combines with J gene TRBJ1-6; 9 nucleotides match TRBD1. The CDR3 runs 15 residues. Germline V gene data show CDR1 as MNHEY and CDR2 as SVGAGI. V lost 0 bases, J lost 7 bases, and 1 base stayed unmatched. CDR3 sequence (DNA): TGTGCCAGCAGTTACTCTGGGACAGGGAATTCACCCCTCCACTTT. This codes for CASSYSGTGNSPLHF.

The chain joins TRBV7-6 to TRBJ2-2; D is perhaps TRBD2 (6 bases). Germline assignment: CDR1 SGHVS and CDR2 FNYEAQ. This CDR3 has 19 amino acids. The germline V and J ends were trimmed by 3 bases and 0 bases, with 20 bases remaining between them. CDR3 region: CASSFLPKGLATNTGELFF. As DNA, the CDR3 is TGTGCCAGCAGCTTCCTCCCCAAGGGGCTAGCGACGAACACCGGGGAGCTGTTTTTT.

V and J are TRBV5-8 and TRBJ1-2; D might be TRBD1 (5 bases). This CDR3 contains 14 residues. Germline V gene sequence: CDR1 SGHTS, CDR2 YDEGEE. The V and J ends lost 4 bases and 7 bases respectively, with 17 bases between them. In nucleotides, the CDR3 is TGTGCCAGCAGCAGCAGGGTGAAGAAGGCTGGCTACACCTTC. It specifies CASSSRVKKAGYTF. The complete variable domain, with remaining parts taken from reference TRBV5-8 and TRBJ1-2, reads EAGVTQSPTHLIKTRGQQATLRCSPISGHTSVYWYQQALGLGLQFLLWYDEGEERNRGNFPPRFSGRQFPNYSSELNVNALELEDSALYLCASSSRVKKAGYTFGSGTRLTVV.

The CDR3 reads CASSQGTSGVTYNEQFF. The CDR3 bases are TGTGCCAGCAGCCAAGGGACTAGCGGGGTGACCTACAATGAGCAGTTCTTC. The J gene is TRBJ2-1, the V gene TRBV4-2; 12 bases are a match to TRBD2. This CDR3 is built from 17 residues. Germline V gene sequence: CDR1 LGHNA, CDR2 YNFKEQ. With V trimmed by 1 base and J by 2 bases, 3 bases remained unmatched.

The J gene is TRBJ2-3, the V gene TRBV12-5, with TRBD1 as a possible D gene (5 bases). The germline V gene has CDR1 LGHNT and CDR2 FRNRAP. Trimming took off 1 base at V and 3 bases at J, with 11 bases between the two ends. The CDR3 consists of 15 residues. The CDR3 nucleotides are TGTGCTAGTGGTTTGGGCCCCGGACAAACAGATACGCAGTATTTT. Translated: CASGLGPGQTDTQYF.

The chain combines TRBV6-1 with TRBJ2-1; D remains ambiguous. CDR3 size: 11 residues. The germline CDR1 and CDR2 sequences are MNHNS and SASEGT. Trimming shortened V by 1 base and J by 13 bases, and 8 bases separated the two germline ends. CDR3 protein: CASSEVQAQFF. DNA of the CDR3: TGTGCCAGCAGTGAAGTCCAGGCCCAGTTCTTC.

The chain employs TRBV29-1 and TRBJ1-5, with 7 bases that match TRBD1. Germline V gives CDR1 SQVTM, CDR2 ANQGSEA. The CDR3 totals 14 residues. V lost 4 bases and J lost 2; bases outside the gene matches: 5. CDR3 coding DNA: TGCAGCGTTGCGGAGGGGGCAGGCAATCAGCCCCAGCATTTT. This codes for CSVAEGAGNQPQHF.

For the CDR3, the DNA is TGCAGCGTTGAAGCTGTCAGTGGCTCTGGAAACACCATATATTTT. Its translation is CSVEAVSGSGNTIYF. V and J are TRBV29-1 and TRBJ1-3; D ambiguous. Trimming removed 1 base from V and 0 bases from J, with 10 bases in between. The V gene's germline CDR1 is SQVTM and CDR2 ANQGSEA. The CDR3 totals 15 residues.

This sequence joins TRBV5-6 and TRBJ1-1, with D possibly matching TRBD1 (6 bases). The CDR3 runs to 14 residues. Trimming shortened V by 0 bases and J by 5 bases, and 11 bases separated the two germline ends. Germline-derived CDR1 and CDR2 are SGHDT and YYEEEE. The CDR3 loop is CASSLVTGITEAFF. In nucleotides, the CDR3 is TGTGCCAGCAGCTTGGTTACAGGGATAACTGAAGCTTTCTTT.